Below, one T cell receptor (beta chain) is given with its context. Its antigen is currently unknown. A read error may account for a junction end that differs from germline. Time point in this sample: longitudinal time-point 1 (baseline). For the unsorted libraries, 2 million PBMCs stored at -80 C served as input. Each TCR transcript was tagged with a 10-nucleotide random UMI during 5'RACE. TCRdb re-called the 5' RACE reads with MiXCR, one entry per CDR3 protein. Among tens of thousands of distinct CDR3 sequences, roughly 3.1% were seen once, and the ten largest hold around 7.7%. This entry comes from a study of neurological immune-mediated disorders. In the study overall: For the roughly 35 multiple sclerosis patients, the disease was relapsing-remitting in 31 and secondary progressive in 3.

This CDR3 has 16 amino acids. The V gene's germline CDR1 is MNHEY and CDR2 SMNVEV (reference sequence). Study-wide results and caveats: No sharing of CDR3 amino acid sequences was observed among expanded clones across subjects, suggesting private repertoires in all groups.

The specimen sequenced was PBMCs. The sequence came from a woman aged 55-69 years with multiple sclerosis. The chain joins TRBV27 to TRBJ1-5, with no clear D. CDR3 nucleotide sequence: TGTGCCAGCAGTTTATCGGCGCAGAGTAGCAATCAGCACCAGCATTTT. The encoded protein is CASSLSAQSSNQHQHF.